This is a list of T cell receptor beta chains from one sample in a study of blood T cell repertoires in COVID-19. The data were produced by immunoSEQ multiplex PCR, yet TCRdb's version contains in-frame clones alone and is incomplete. Among 150,000 to 200,000 clones listed, 88% were seen once. Sequencing input: peripheral blood. These TCRs come from a human donor in a cohort sampled during active COVID-19. Each CDR3 is given without its conserved first and last residue. The order of the fields is CDR3 length, V gene, J gene, CDR3 protein.

CDR3 length: 13
V gene: TRBV9
J gene: TRBJ1-3
CDR3 protein: ASSVTGQGLNTIY

CDR3 length: 19
V gene: TRBV19
J gene: TRBJ1-5
CDR3 protein: ASSAILALDRISPGDQPQH

CDR3 length: 13
V gene: TRBV18
J gene: TRBJ1-5
CDR3 protein: ASSEGTGVNQPQH

CDR3 length: 11
V gene: TRBV7-9
J gene: TRBJ2-1
CDR3 protein: ASSLDLGVEQF

CDR3 length: 13
V gene: TRBV9
J gene: TRBJ2-1
CDR3 protein: ASSVAGGNYNEQF

CDR3 length: 14
V gene: TRBV23-1
J gene: TRBJ2-5
CDR3 protein: ASSQSGTIVQETQY

CDR3 length: 14
V gene: TRBV11-2
J gene: TRBJ2-7
CDR3 protein: ASSPLSRTASYEQY

CDR3 length: 10
V gene: TRBV3-1/TRBV3-2
J gene: TRBJ2-3
CDR3 protein: ASSHTPDTQY

CDR3 length: 12
V gene: TRBV27
J gene: TRBJ1-4
CDR3 protein: ASSFRGRGEKLF

CDR3 length: 16
V gene: TRBV7-9
J gene: TRBJ2-3
CDR3 protein: ASSLVAGQGANRDTQY

CDR3 length: 12
V gene: TRBV7-7
J gene: TRBJ2-5
CDR3 protein: ASSVGLRGETQY

CDR3 length: 17
V gene: TRBV7-9
J gene: TRBJ2-7
CDR3 protein: ASSAPRGGRLRGKYEQY

CDR3 length: 12
V gene: TRBV6-1
J gene: TRBJ1-5
CDR3 protein: ASSENHSNQPQH

CDR3 length: 11
V gene: TRBV4-3
J gene: TRBJ2-1
CDR3 protein: ASSQGRENEQF

CDR3 length: 12
V gene: TRBV14
J gene: TRBJ1-2
CDR3 protein: ASSQEGQTGGYT

CDR3 length: 13
V gene: TRBV6-2/TRBV6-3
J gene: TRBJ2-7
CDR3 protein: ASSYMRGPPYEQY

CDR3 length: 10
V gene: TRBV3-1/TRBV3-2
J gene: TRBJ1-1
CDR3 protein: ASSRSRTEAF

CDR3 length: 13
V gene: TRBV6-5
J gene: TRBJ2-2
CDR3 protein: ASTRTGLATGELF

CDR3 length: 14
V gene: TRBV30
J gene: TRBJ2-1
CDR3 protein: AGTPHWRGGHNEQF

CDR3 length: 12
V gene: TRBV5-4
J gene: TRBJ1-4
CDR3 protein: ASSFRGGDEKLF

CDR3 length: 13
V gene: TRBV5-8
J gene: TRBJ2-3
CDR3 protein: ASSLWREGTDTQY

CDR3 length: 15
V gene: TRBV5-4
J gene: TRBJ2-2
CDR3 protein: ASSPPRTGGDTGELF

CDR3 length: 15
V gene: TRBV5-4
J gene: TRBJ2-2
CDR3 protein: ASSSGLAGTNTGELF

CDR3 length: 13
V gene: TRBV5-1
J gene: TRBJ2-7
CDR3 protein: ASSSGQASSYEQY

CDR3 length: 12
V gene: TRBV5-5
J gene: TRBJ1-2
CDR3 protein: ASSLASGGGGYT

CDR3 length: 11
V gene: TRBV20-1
J gene: TRBJ1-2
CDR3 protein: SASRFKTDGYT

CDR3 length: 16
V gene: TRBV28
J gene: TRBJ2-7
CDR3 protein: ASSFSGLAGLSSYEQY

CDR3 length: 13
V gene: TRBV5-1
J gene: TRBJ1-5
CDR3 protein: ASSLEGGTQQPQH

CDR3 length: 10
V gene: TRBV5-8
J gene: TRBJ2-3
CDR3 protein: ASIQRGDTQY

CDR3 length: 15
V gene: TRBV10-3
J gene: TRBJ2-1
CDR3 protein: ATVKDSLTFSYNEQF

CDR3 length: 13
V gene: TRBV3-1/TRBV3-2
J gene: TRBJ2-3
CDR3 protein: ASSQGGTGGDTQY

CDR3 length: 13
V gene: TRBV19
J gene: TRBJ2-7
CDR3 protein: ASSNFGGGAYEQY

CDR3 length: 16
V gene: TRBV18
J gene: TRBJ2-7
CDR3 protein: ASSPGLGSGGSSYEQY

CDR3 length: 14
V gene: TRBV27
J gene: TRBJ2-7
CDR3 protein: ASSPSWGDSLEEQY

CDR3 length: 14
V gene: TRBV27
J gene: TRBJ2-1
CDR3 protein: ASSLSLAVSYNEQF